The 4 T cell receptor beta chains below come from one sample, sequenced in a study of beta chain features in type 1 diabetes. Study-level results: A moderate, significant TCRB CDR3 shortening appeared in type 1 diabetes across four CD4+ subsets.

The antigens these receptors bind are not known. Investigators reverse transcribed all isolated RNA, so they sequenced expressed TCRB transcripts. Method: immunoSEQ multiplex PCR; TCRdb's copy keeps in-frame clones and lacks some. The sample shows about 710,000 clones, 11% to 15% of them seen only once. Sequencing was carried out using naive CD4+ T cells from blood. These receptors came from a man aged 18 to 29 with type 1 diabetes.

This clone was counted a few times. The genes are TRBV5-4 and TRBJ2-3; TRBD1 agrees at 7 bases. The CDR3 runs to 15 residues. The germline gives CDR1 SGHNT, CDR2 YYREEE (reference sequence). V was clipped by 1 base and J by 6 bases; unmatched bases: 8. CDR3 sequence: CASSLTGTEDDTQYF. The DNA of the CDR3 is TGTGCCAGCAGCTTGACCGGGACAGAAGACGATACGCAGTATTTT.

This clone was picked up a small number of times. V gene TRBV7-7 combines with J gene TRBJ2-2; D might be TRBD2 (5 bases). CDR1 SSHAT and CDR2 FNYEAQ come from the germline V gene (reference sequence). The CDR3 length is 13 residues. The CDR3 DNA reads TGTGCAGGGCAAGCGGCGAACACCGGGGAGCTGTTTTTT. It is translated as CAGQAANTGELFF. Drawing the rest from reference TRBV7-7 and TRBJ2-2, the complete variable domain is GAGVSQSPRYKVTKRGQDVTLRCDPISSHATLYWYQQALGQGPEFLTYFNYEAQPDKSGLPSDRFSAERPEGSISTLTIQRTEQRDSAMYRCAGQAANTGELFFGEGSRLTVL.

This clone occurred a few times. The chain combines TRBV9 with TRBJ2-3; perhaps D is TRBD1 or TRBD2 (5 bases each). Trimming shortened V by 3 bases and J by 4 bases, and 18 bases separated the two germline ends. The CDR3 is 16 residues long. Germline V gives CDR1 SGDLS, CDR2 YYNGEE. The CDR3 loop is CASSARDRPLPDTQYF. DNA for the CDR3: TGTGCCAGCAGCGCCCGGGACCGACCCCTGCCAGATACGCAGTATTTT.

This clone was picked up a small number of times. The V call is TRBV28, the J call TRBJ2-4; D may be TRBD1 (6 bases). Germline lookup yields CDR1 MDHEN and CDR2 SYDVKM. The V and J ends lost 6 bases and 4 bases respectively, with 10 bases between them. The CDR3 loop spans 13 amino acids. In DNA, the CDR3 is TGTGCCAGCAGGGACAGCTCAAAAAACATTCAGTACTTC. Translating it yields CASRDSSKNIQYF.